This TCR beta chain was profiled in a study of CD8 T cells in Susac syndrome. Study-wide results and caveats: A relatively small number of individuals underwent TCR sequencing and HLA analysis.

CD8+ and CD4+ T cells from blood underwent TCR beta sequencing, which was carried out in a high-throughput format. Bulk CD8+ and CD4+ cells came from magnetic negative isolation; CD8+ TEMRA by FACS. As to this clonotype: Its antigen is not known.

An input of roughly 0.5 to 1 ug of RNA was subjected to reverse transcription using random hexamers. TCRdb reprocessed the immunoSEQ multiplex PCR reads via MiXCR and lists one record per CDR3 protein. The sample lists 150,000 to 200,000 distinct CDR3 sequences; roughly 94% were seen once. The sequencing input was CD4+ T cells from PBMCs. This receptor was identified in a human donor with multiple sclerosis.

CDR3 in amino acids: CSARDLSGATYEQYF. The CDR3 DNA follows: TGCAGTGCTAGAGATCTTAGCGGGGCGACCTACGAGCAGTACTTC. The chain carries TRBV20-1 and TRBJ2-7, with 8 bases lining up with TRBD2. Trimming took 0 bases from V and 2 from J; bases not matched to a gene: 6. This CDR3 region has 15 residues. Looked up from germline, CDR1 is DFQATT and CDR2 is SNEGSKA (reference sequence).